This T cell receptor beta chain was sequenced during a study of T cell changes during pregnancy in multiple sclerosis. Assay: immunoSEQ multiplex PCR; the TCRdb copy retains only in-frame clones and omits some. The sample yields 120,000 or so clones, about 93% seen once. With V trimmed by 3 bases and J by 4 bases, 8 bases remained unmatched. The germline V gene has CDR1 SGDLS and CDR2 YYNGEE. The CDR3 extends over 16 amino acids. Source: peripheral blood, taken before pregnancy. The V and J genes are TRBV9 and TRBJ2-2; 8 nucleotides match TRBD1. The TCR comes from a female donor with multiple sclerosis, enrolled in a pregnancy study. The CDR3 region is CASSGGQGAVTGELFF. Written as DNA, the CDR3 is TGTGCCAGCAGCGGAGGGCAGGGGGCTGTCACCGGGGAGCTGTTTTTT.